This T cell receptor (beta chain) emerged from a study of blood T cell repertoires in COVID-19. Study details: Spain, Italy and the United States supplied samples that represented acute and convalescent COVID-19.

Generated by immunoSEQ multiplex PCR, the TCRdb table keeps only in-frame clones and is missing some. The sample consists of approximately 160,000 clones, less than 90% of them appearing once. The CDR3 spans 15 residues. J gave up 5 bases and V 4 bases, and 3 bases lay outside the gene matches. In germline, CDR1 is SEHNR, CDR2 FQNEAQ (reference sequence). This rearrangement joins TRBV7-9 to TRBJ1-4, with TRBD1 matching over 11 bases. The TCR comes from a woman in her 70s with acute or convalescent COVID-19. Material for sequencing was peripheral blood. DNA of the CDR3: TGTGCCAGCAGCTCCCGGACAGGGGGCAATGAAAAACTGTTTTTT. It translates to CASSSRTGGNEKLFF.